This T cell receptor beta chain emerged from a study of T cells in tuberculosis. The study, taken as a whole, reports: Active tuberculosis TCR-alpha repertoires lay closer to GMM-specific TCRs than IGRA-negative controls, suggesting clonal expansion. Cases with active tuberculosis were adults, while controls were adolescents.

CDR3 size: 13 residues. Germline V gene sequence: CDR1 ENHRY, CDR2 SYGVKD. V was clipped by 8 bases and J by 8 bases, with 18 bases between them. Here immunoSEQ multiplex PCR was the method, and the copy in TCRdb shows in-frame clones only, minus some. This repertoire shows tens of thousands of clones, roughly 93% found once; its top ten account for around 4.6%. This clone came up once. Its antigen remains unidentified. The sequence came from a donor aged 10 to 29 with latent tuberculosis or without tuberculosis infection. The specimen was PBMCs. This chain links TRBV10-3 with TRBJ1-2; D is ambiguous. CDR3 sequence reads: CAISSDKAEGYTF. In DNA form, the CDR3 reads TGTGCCATCTCTTCTGACAAAGCGGAGGGCTACACCTTC.